These 19 T cell receptor beta chains were sequenced from one sample in a study of cytomegalovirus exposure and HLA in healthy donors. The primer mix had 60 Vbeta and 13 Jbeta primers. TCRdb keeps only in-frame clones here, not all; method: immunoSEQ multiplex PCR. The table includes fewer than 200,000 clones, about 79% detected once. Sequenced input: PBMCs. These TCRs come from a woman between 50 and 59 years old in good health and CMV-seropositive.

V usage is TRBV18 and J usage is TRBJ1-2; D might be TRBD1 (6 bases). The CDR3 is 15 amino acids. Germline assignment: CDR1 KGHSH and CDR2 LQKENI. V was clipped by 2 bases and J by 0 bases, with 10 bases between them. This CDR3 is CASSPVTGANYGYTF. Here the CDR3 DNA reads TGTGCCAGCTCACCAGTGACAGGAGCTAACTATGGCTACACCTTC.

The chain joins TRBV21-1 to TRBJ2-7; whether TRBD2, the table's D call, matches the DNA was not checked. TRBV21-1 is a documented pseudogene. The CDR3 sequence is 13 residues long. This CDR3 is CASSIDHSYEQYF. The CDR3 DNA is TGTGCCAGCAGCATAGATCACTCCTACGAGCAGTACTTC.

The chain links TRBV7-2 to TRBJ2-5; 15 bases match TRBD2. The germline gives CDR1 SGHTA, CDR2 FQGNSA. The CDR3 totals 17 residues. V lost 5 bases, J lost 4 bases, and 8 bases stayed unmatched. CDR3 protein: CASSGRTSGGAGETQYF. The CDR3 bases are TGTGCCAGCAGCGGGAGGACTAGCGGGGGGGCTGGAGAGACCCAGTACTTC.

The V gene is TRBV28, the J gene TRBJ1-2, with 9 bases that match TRBD1. This CDR3 is 14 amino acids long. The V gene's germline CDR1 is MDHEN and CDR2 SYDVKM. The V gene end was trimmed by 2 bases and the J gene end by 4 bases; junction bases not matched to a gene: 2. As DNA, the CDR3 is TGTGCCAGCAGTTTAACAGGGGGCGGCTATGGCTACACCTTC. Its translation is CASSLTGGGYGYTF.

The chain combines TRBV25-1 with TRBJ2-5, with 7 bases matching TRBD2. Germline CDR1 MGHDK, CDR2 SYGVNS. J gave up 2 bases and V 8 bases, and 8 bases lay outside the gene matches. CDR3 size: 14 residues. CDR3 in DNA: TGTGCCAGCTTGGGGGGGGGTCGACAAGAGACCCAGTACTTC. This codes for CASLGGGRQETQYF.

CDR3 loop: CASRRTGGGGEKLFF. The CDR3 coding sequence is TGTGCCAGCAGGAGGACAGGGGGCGGTGGCGAAAAACTGTTTTTT. The genes are TRBV6-5 and TRBJ1-4; TRBD1 aligns across 11 bases. Germline CDR1 and CDR2: MNHEY and SVGAGI. The trim removed 6 bases at V and 8 bases at J, leaving 8 bases unmatched. The CDR3 covers 15 residues.

The chain uses TRBV6-1 and TRBJ1-5; maybe TRBD1 (5 bases). V was pared by 6 bases and J by 1 base, with 13 bases between. The V gene's germline CDR1 is MNHNS and CDR2 SASEGT. The CDR3 length is 15 residues. The CDR3 DNA follows: TGTGCCAGCAGCCCCGGGGGGAAAAGCAATCAGCCCCAGCATTTT. This translates into CASSPGGKSNQPQHF.

This sequence joins TRBV6-5 and TRBJ1-6; the D gene is possibly TRBD1 (5 bases). Trimming removed 0 bases from V and 9 bases from J, with 15 bases in between. The CDR3 loop spans 16 amino acids. Germline loops: CDR1 MNHEY, CDR2 SVGAGI. This chain's CDR3 is CASSYSHPSRGSPLHF. The CDR3 region has the DNA TGTGCCAGCAGTTACTCCCACCCGTCAAGGGGTTCACCCCTCCACTTT.

CDR3 in DNA: TGTGCCACCAGCAGAGCCGGGACAGGGGGTTTTGAAGCTTTCTTT. Protein sequence: CATSRAGTGGFEAFF. V and J are TRBV15 and TRBJ1-1; 11 nucleotides agree with TRBD1. V shed 1 base, J shed 7 bases, and the junction held 5 bases outside the gene matches. Germline CDR1 LNHNV, CDR2 YYDKDF (reference sequence). CDR3 size: 15 residues.

The chain carries TRBV2 and TRBJ2-2; TRBD1 might be the D (6 bases). Trimming removed 10 bases at V and 3 bases at J, with 9 bases between. The CDR3 loop spans 12 amino acids. CDR1 is SNHLY and CDR2 is FYNNEI in the germline V gene. CDR3 region: CATRTDTGELFF. The CDR3 nucleotides read TGTGCCACGCGGACAGACACCGGGGAGCTGTTTTTT.

About this clone: The identical CDR3 is also encoded by other nucleotide sequences in the sample. The chain carries TRBV5-1 and TRBJ2-3, with D uncertain. The V end was cut by 1 base, the J end by 3 bases, with 3 bases between. CDR3 length equals 12 residues. Germline values: CDR1 SGHRS, CDR2 YFSETQ. The CDR3 DNA reads as TGCGCCAGCAGCTTGCTTACAGATACGCAGTATTTT. Translated, it gives CASSLLTDTQYF.

The chain uses TRBV4-2 and TRBJ2-5; possible D gene TRBD1, 5 bases. The V and J ends lost 0 bases and 5 bases respectively, with 10 bases between them. The CDR3 covers 14 residues. In germline, CDR1 is LGHNA, CDR2 YNFKEQ. CDR3 DNA sequence: TGTGCCAGCAGCCAAGATGTGGCAGGGGAGACCCAGTACTTC. As protein: CASSQDVAGETQYF.

The rearrangement joins TRBV30 to TRBJ1-1, with TRBD1 matching 7 bases. The germline CDR1 and CDR2 sequences are GTSNPN and SVGIG (reference sequence). The J segment lost 4 bases and the V segment lost 4 bases, leaving 15 bases of the junction unmatched. The CDR3 totals 16 residues. This CDR3 reads CAWTILGRGGGTEAFF. The CDR3 coding sequence is TGTGCCTGGACGATCTTGGGTAGAGGGGGCGGCACTGAAGCTTTCTTT.

V usage is TRBV5-6 and J usage is TRBJ2-3, with D maybe TRBD1 (5 bases). This CDR3 has 15 amino acids. Trimming left V 0 bases short and J 6 bases short, with 14 bases between. Germline CDR1 reads SGHDT; CDR2 reads YYEEEE. The CDR3, as DNA: TGTGCCAGCAGCTTGGTCAGGGCTTCAGGGGATACGCAGTATTTT. It is translated as CASSLVRASGDTQYF.

The V call is TRBV5-6, the J call TRBJ2-5, with TRBD1 matching over 7 bases. The CDR3 loop spans 16 amino acids. Germline V lookup: CDR1 SGHDT, CDR2 YYEEEE. V lost 2 bases to trimming and J lost 3 bases; unmatched junction nucleotides: 10. The CDR3 DNA is TGTGCCAGCAGCTTCTCCCTTGCGACAGGGAAAGAGACCCAGTACTTC. It codes for CASSFSLATGKETQYF.

The genes are TRBV7-2 and TRBJ2-7, with D perhaps TRBD1 (6 bases). V was clipped by 0 bases and J by 2 bases, with 8 bases between them. Looked up from germline, CDR1 is SGHTA and CDR2 is FQGNSA. The CDR3 runs to 14 residues. CDR3 in DNA: TGTGCCAGCAGCTTAGCACAGGGCACCTACGAGCAGTACTTC. Its translation: CASSLAQGTYEQYF.

The V call is TRBV6-1, the J call TRBJ2-1, with TRBD1 matching 9 bases. The CDR3 is 14 residues long. With 2 bases clipped from V and 9 bases from J, the junction kept 5 bases outside the gene matches. The germline gives CDR1 MNHNS, CDR2 SASEGT. The CDR3 nucleotides read TGTGCCAGCAGTGAAACAGGGGGCGGAAGTGAGCAGTTCTTC. This gives the protein CASSETGGGSEQFF.

The J gene is TRBJ2-5, the V gene TRBV7-2, with D possibly being TRBD2 (6 bases). Germline V CDR1 and CDR2: SGHTA, FQGNSA. Trimming took 4 bases from V and 2 from J, leaving 11 bases between them. The CDR3 covers 14 residues. The CDR3 spells CASSSLAFQETQYF. The CDR3 nucleotides read TGTGCCAGCAGCTCCCTAGCGTTTCAAGAGACCCAGTACTTC.

V usage is TRBV11-1 and J usage is TRBJ1-4; no definite D call. The CDR3 covers 14 residues. Germline-derived CDR1 and CDR2 are SGHAT and FQDESV (reference sequence). Trimming cost V 8 bases and J 3 bases, with 13 bases left between them. The CDR3 sequence: CASSADGANEKLFF. As DNA, the CDR3 is TGTGCCAGCTCAGCGGACGGAGCTAATGAAAAACTGTTTTTT.